The rows below give T cell receptor beta chains drawn from one sample of a study of OX40 agonist ivuxolimab in advanced cancers. Assay: immunoSEQ multiplex PCR; the TCRdb copy retains only in-frame clones and omits some. The data contain about 77,000 clones, 65% to 90% of them singletons. This material consisted of CD4+ or CD8+ T cells sorted from blood, taken in a trial of the OX40 agonist ivuxolimab. These receptors were taken from an adult with an advanced solid tumor such as melanoma, head and neck, liver or kidney cancer. The conserved cysteine and the conserved F or W are not part of the CDR3 here.

J gene: TRBJ2-5; V gene: TRBV28; CDR3 protein: ASSSSSVRTGRKTQY
J gene: TRBJ2-1; V gene: TRBV11-2; CDR3 protein: ASNLVGPGNEQF
J gene: TRBJ2-2; V gene: TRBV4-3; CDR3 protein: ASSQRQGTNTGELF
J gene: TRBJ1-4; V gene: TRBV4-3; CDR3 protein: ASSQEGGTNEKLF
J gene: TRBJ1-1; V gene: TRBV4-1; CDR3 protein: ASSPPGKKNTEAF
J gene: TRBJ1-2; V gene: TRBV19; CDR3 protein: ASRPGQGYGYT
J gene: TRBJ1-3; V gene: TRBV27; CDR3 protein: ASSTTGTGNTIY
J gene: TRBJ1-1; V gene: TRBV7-2; CDR3 protein: ASSLGAGEAF
J gene: TRBJ1-2; V gene: TRBV2; CDR3 protein: ASSSDTGFRYGYT
J gene: TRBJ1-6; V gene: TRBV5-6; CDR3 protein: ASSAAGTGEKTYNSPLH
J gene: TRBJ1-4; V gene: TRBV6-6; CDR3 protein: ASTPRGSATNEKLF
J gene: TRBJ1-5; V gene: TRBV19; CDR3 protein: ASSIWGQGYSNQPQH
J gene: TRBJ1-6; V gene: TRBV6-5; CDR3 protein: ASRGAAGGSPLH
J gene: TRBJ1-2; V gene: TRBV2; CDR3 protein: ASSTNEGAVYGYT
J gene: TRBJ2-5; V gene: TRBV19; CDR3 protein: ASSNRAGVETQY
J gene: TRBJ2-2; V gene: TRBV19; CDR3 protein: ASSLAVNTGELF
J gene: TRBJ2-6; V gene: TRBV19; CDR3 protein: ASSPRGDSGANVLT
J gene: TRBJ2-5; V gene: TRBV7-2; CDR3 protein: ASSLRRHQETQY
J gene: TRBJ2-1; V gene: TRBV7-3; CDR3 protein: ASSHQPLGSSYNEQF
J gene: TRBJ2-3; V gene: TRBV2; CDR3 protein: ASTRDSSTDTQY
J gene: TRBJ1-2; V gene: TRBV7-9; CDR3 protein: ASSLVTAGYT
J gene: TRBJ1-1; V gene: TRBV7-2; CDR3 protein: ASSLKRGTEAF
J gene: TRBJ2-1; V gene: TRBV5-8; CDR3 protein: ASSLRAQPGVEQF
J gene: TRBJ1-6; V gene: TRBV9; CDR3 protein: ASSVDGQPDSPLH
J gene: TRBJ2-3; V gene: TRBV28; CDR3 protein: ASSFRSGADTQY
J gene: TRBJ2-4; V gene: TRBV12-5; CDR3 protein: ASGGFTSGGVQY
J gene: TRBJ1-2; V gene: TRBV9; CDR3 protein: ASSVDQNYGYT
J gene: TRBJ1-2; V gene: TRBV16; CDR3 protein: ASSQGVYGYT
J gene: TRBJ2-1; V gene: TRBV2; CDR3 protein: ASSEPGRRSSYNEQF
J gene: TRBJ2-5; V gene: TRBV18; CDR3 protein: ASSPRRGDETQY
J gene: TRBJ1-1; V gene: TRBV6-5; CDR3 protein: ASSYLQPGEAF
J gene: TRBJ2-7; V gene: TRBV7-8; CDR3 protein: ASSQSRLAGFLDEQY
J gene: TRBJ1-2; V gene: TRBV6-5; CDR3 protein: ASREQGGYGYT
J gene: TRBJ1-1; V gene: TRBV4-3; CDR3 protein: ASSQFQGTEAF
J gene: TRBJ1-1; V gene: TRBV23-1; CDR3 protein: ASSQCKGTEAF
J gene: TRBJ2-2; V gene: TRBV7-6; CDR3 protein: ASARGRGTGELF
J gene: TRBJ1-1; V gene: TRBV28; CDR3 protein: ASSAFSGGAEAF
J gene: TRBJ2-5; V gene: TRBV11-2; CDR3 protein: ASRSQGQQETQY
J gene: TRBJ1-5; V gene: TRBV5-1; CDR3 protein: ASSLEPRDRGPQPQH
J gene: TRBJ1-6; V gene: TRBV4-1; CDR3 protein: ASSQERPNSPLH
J gene: TRBJ2-7; V gene: TRBV20-1; CDR3 protein: SARVGGQQY
J gene: TRBJ2-3; V gene: TRBV11-2; CDR3 protein: ASSWGGTDTQY
J gene: TRBJ2-7; V gene: TRBV7-9; CDR3 protein: ASSLGGQGLQY
J gene: TRBJ1-2; V gene: TRBV28; CDR3 protein: ASSQDQIWGYT
J gene: TRBJ2-7; V gene: TRBV14; CDR3 protein: ASSDGQVGSYEQY
J gene: TRBJ2-1; V gene: TRBV10-3; CDR3 protein: AISQGENEQF
J gene: TRBJ2-3; V gene: TRBV4-3; CDR3 protein: ASSQGLAGPQGHTDTQY
J gene: TRBJ2-1; V gene: TRBV5-6; CDR3 protein: ASSLGTQAYNEQF
J gene: TRBJ1-3; V gene: TRBV9; CDR3 protein: ASSTTGVNTIY